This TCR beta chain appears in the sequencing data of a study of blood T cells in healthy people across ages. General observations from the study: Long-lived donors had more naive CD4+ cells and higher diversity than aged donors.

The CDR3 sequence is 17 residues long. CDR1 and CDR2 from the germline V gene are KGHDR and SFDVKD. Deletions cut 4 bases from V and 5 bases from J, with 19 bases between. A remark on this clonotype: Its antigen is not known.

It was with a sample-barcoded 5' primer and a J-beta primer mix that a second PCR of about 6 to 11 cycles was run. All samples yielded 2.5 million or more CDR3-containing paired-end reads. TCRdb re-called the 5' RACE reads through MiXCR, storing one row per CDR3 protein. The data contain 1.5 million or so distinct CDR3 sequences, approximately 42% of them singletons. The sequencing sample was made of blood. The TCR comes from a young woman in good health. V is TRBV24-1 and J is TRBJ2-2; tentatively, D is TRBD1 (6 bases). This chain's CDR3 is CATSDVTGRTRTGELFF. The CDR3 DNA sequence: TGTGCCACCAGTGACGTGACAGGTAGAACTAGGACCGGGGAGCTGTTTTTT.